Detailed here is one TCR beta chain. Antigen unknown. The entry originates in a study of breast tumors, draining lymph nodes, adjacent tissues. Samples came from axillary lymph nodes draining the breast cancer. TCRdb reprocessed the multiplex PCR reads via MiXCR and lists one record per CDR3 protein. In the table there are about 130,000 distinct CDR3 sequences, 15% to 20% of which are singletons. Study-wide points: Data fit most tumor T cells coming from lymph node, expanding in tumor.

This sequence was found in a female donor with breast cancer. Some clones in this sample may be carry-over from other donors' samples. The sample comprised axillary lymph node tissue.

The CDR3 coding sequence is TGTGCCAGTAGTATTACGGGTCAGGGCAATCAGCCCCAGCATTTT. It encodes CASSITGQGNQPQHF. The chain combines TRBV19 with TRBJ1-5; no firm D call. V lost 3 bases to trimming and J lost 2 bases, with 11 bases between them. The CDR3 length is 15 residues. Per germline, CDR1 LNHDA and CDR2 SQIVND (reference sequence).